The sequence of this T cell receptor beta chain was determined in a study of blood T cells in healthy people across ages. Each sample had at least 6 million PBMCs isolated. Points from the study as a whole: As age increased, TCR beta diversity per million T cells fell in a roughly linear fashion.

This clonotype occurred many times. Its antigen is as yet unknown. The authors ran a second PCR of roughly 6 to 12 cycles using a sample-barcoded 5' primer and a J-beta primer mix. TCRdb re-called the 5' RACE reads through MiXCR, storing one row per CDR3 protein. The top ten hold around 0.75% of the sample, which has around 1,000,000 distinct CDR3 sequences, almost 25% seen once. In germline, CDR1 is LNHNV, CDR2 YYDKDF (reference sequence). Trimming cost V 3 bases and J 1 base, with 9 bases left between them. The CDR3 spans 14 residues. This sample also appeared in a second study, on T cells of mothers and their children.

Sequenced input: blood. V and J are TRBV15 and TRBJ2-5, with D possibly being TRBD1 (5 bases). This receptor was identified in a girl aged 2 to 10 in good health. CDR3: CATSSRAAQETQYF. CDR3 coding DNA: TGTGCCACCAGCAGCAGGGCGGCCCAAGAGACCCAGTACTTC. Based on the CDR3 plus reference TRBV15 and TRBJ2-5, the full variable domain is DAMVIQNPRYQVTQFGKPVTLSCSQTLNHNVMYWYQQKSSQAPKLLFHYYDKDFNNEADTPDNFQSRRPNTSFCFLDIRSPGLGDTAMYLCATSSRAAQETQYFGPGTRLLVL.